This T cell receptor (beta chain) was found in a study of cytomegalovirus exposure and HLA in healthy donors. Overall study findings and caveats: Several of the most significant clusters were apparently associated with common viral pathogens in a later analysis. Presence/absence analyses treated sequencing depth as roughly uniform across donors.

In the PCR, 60 Vbeta and 13 Jbeta primers were used. TCRdb's table, derived via immunoSEQ multiplex PCR, lists solely in-frame clones and lacks some. The table lists about 150,000 clones, about four fifths of them singletons, with approximately 2.6% in the top ten. Each donor was healthy, and each was a bone marrow donor. V dropped 3 bases and J dropped 0; count of bases not matched to a gene: 7. The CDR3 is made up of 16 amino acids. Germline assignment: CDR1 SGHDN and CDR2 FVKESK. About this clone: No antigen is known for it.

The sequenced material came from PBMCs. The clonotype was recovered from a man between 18 and 29 years old in good health and CMV-seronegative. The gene calls are TRBV14 and TRBJ1-2; 7 bases are shared with TRBD1. This CDR3 reads CASSQHDRVPNYGYTF. The CDR3 DNA reads TGTGCCAGCAGCCAGCACGACAGGGTCCCTAACTATGGCTACACCTTC.